This TCR beta chain was recorded in a study of T cell repertoires in cytomegalovirus infection. Study summary: Matching HLA type and CMV infection were both indicated by public TCR beta signatures.

TCRdb called the reads again in MiXCR, with one record for every CDR3 protein. The sample holds about 100,000 distinct CDR3 sequences, under 45% seen once. The study's findings and limits: In two of eight donors, the top clonotype was HLA-C-restricted CMV-specific. Cumulative frequency (of public TCR beta family members) identified carriers of CMV plus the relevant HLA.

Termini included, the CDR3 measures 20 amino acids. As concerns this clonotype: The antigen is not known. The DNA is omitted, as the CDR3 cannot be located on it reliably, and the CDR3 follows TCRdb's listing.

This chain joins TRBV7-5 and TRBJ1-5. TRBV7-5 is assigned pseudogene status. This specimen consisted of CD8+ T cells from cultured PBMCs, obtained from culture after CMV antigen stimulation. The receptor was derived from a human donor in good health (CMV status not recorded). Some clones in this sample may be carry-over from other donors' samples. The CDR3 reads CISVSEGRSAGTLGNQPQHF.